This T cell receptor beta chain was retrieved from a study of blood T cell repertoires in COVID-19. Study details: The United States, Italy and Spain supplied acute and convalescent COVID-19 samples. In each case, the material was cDNA or gDNA derived from T cells, B-cell-depleted T cells, or PBMCs.

Deletions cut 5 bases from V and 8 bases from J, with 6 bases between. This CDR3 comprises 10 residues. In germline, CDR1 is GTSNPN, CDR2 SVGIG (reference sequence). The Seattle patients joined while their infection was active and were tracked longitudinally afterward. Source study methods: Scientists estimated how many nucleated cells there were by amplifying reference gene primers. Clones were read by immunoSEQ multiplex PCR, and TCRdb kept only the in-frame ones, dropping some. That table furnishes V, J and clone size, whereas the DNA furnished D and trimming. The sample records 62,000 or so clones, 78% being singletons.

This chain joins TRBV30 and TRBJ2-2, with D unresolved. The receptor comes from a man aged 55 to 70 with COVID-19, enrolled during active disease. Sequences were obtained from peripheral blood. The CDR3 loop is CAWDMGELFF. Written as DNA, the CDR3 is TGTGCCTGGGACATGGGGGAGCTGTTTTTT.